This T cell receptor (beta chain) derives from a study of T-cell reconstitution after alpha-beta-depleted transplantation in children. TCRbeta library construction was performed incorporating unique molecular identifiers. In TCRdb, the PCR reads were re-called with MiXCR into one record per CDR3 protein. This sample has 250,000 to 350,000 distinct CDR3 sequences, with 9.9% found just once. This clonotype was counted only a few times. Sample: PBMCs from the stem cell graft donor, taken from the stem cell graft. The TCR was taken from a human donor who donated a stem cell graft to a child with SCID.

CDR3 loop: CSARETGGTDTQYF. The DNA for the CDR3 is TGCAGTGCTAGGGAGACAGGGGGAACAGATACGCAGTATTTT. J is TRBJ2-3 and V is TRBV20-1, with 9 bases identical to TRBD1. CDR1 is DFQATT and CDR2 is SNEGSKA in the germline V gene (reference sequence). V lost 3 bases to trimming and J lost 3 bases; unmatched junction nucleotides: 4. The CDR3 loop spans 14 amino acids.